These 7 T cell receptor beta chains were sequenced from one sample in a study of T cells in tuberculosis. The method was immunoSEQ multiplex PCR; TCRdb's version includes in-frame clones alone and lacks a portion of them. The sample contains around 60,000 clones, around 86% of which appear only once. After thawing and overnight rest, PBMC were stained with GMM-loaded CD1B tetramer, viability dye and anti-CD3 for sorting. C32 glucose monomycolate from Rhodococcus equi was loaded onto the CD1B tetramers. Sequencing input: CD1b-GMM tetramer-negative cells sorted from PBMCs. The receptors originated from an adult woman with latent tuberculosis.

V gene TRBV6-5 combines with J gene TRBJ1-1, with a weak D call TRBD1 (5 bases). The CDR3 extends over 14 amino acids. V was trimmed by 6 bases and J by 5 bases, leaving 16 bases between them. Germline CDR1 and CDR2: MNHEY and SVGAGI. CDR3 residues: CASRDVSRDTEAFF. CDR3 DNA sequence: TGTGCCAGCAGAGACGTCAGCAGGGATACTGAAGCTTTCTTT.

Only one count was recorded for this clone. The rearrangement joins TRBV6-1 to TRBJ2-1; 7 bases are a match to TRBD2. CDR3 length: 13 amino acids. Germline V lookup: CDR1 MNHNS, CDR2 SASEGT. V was pared by 5 bases and J by 7 bases, with 5 bases of the junction left unmatched. The CDR3 sequence is CASSRDYGNEQFF. The CDR3 region has the DNA TGTGCCAGCAGTCGGGACTACGGGAATGAGCAGTTCTTC.

The chain couples TRBV9 to TRBJ2-1; 7 positions match TRBD2. Germline V CDR1 and CDR2: SGDLS, YYNGEE. This CDR3 is built from 15 residues. Trimming at V came to 1 base and at J to 8 bases, leaving 9 bases not matched to a gene. The CDR3 DNA sequence: TGTGCCAGCAGCGTAAGGTCGGGGAGGGTCGATGAGCAGTTCTTC. Protein sequence: CASSVRSGRVDEQFF. The variable domain in full, with the rest retrieved from reference TRBV9 and TRBJ2-1, is DSGVTQTPKHLITATGQRVTLRCSPRSGDLSVYWYQQSLDQGLQFLIQYYNGEERAKGNILERFSAQQFPDLHSELNLSSLELGDSALYFCASSVRSGRVDEQFFGPGTRLTVL.

The genes are TRBV9 and TRBJ1-1; TRBD1 matches at 7 bases. CDR1 and CDR2 from the germline V gene are SGDLS and YYNGEE. The ends lost 3 bases at V and 3 bases at J; junction bases unmatched: 8. The length of the CDR3 is 15 residues. Here the CDR3 reads CASSGTGFADTEAFF. The CDR3 DNA follows: TGTGCCAGCAGCGGGACAGGCTTTGCGGACACTGAAGCTTTCTTT. Filled out from reference TRBV9 and TRBJ1-1, the complete variable domain reads DSGVTQTPKHLITATGQRVTLRCSPRSGDLSVYWYQQSLDQGLQFLIQYYNGEERAKGNILERFSAQQFPDLHSELNLSSLELGDSALYFCASSGTGFADTEAFFGQGTRLTVV.

This chain joins TRBV27 and TRBJ1-6, with D possibly being TRBD1 (6 bases). The germline CDR1 and CDR2 sequences are MNHEY and SMNVEV (reference sequence). The germline V and J ends were trimmed by 3 bases and 4 bases, with 19 bases remaining between them. The CDR3 sequence is 18 residues long. The CDR3 sequence is CASSLGPRRGGYNSPLHF. CDR3 DNA: TGTGCCAGCAGTTTGGGCCCGCGCAGGGGTGGGTATAATTCACCCCTCCACTTT.

This clone was seen more than once but under ten times. This rearrangement joins TRBV7-9 to TRBJ1-3; a possible D gene is TRBD1 (5 bases). The CDR3 contains 13 residues. V was trimmed by 4 bases and J by 6 bases, leaving 10 bases between them. Germline CDR1 reads SEHNR; CDR2 reads FQNEAQ (reference sequence). CDR3 DNA: TGTGCCAGCAGCTCAACCAGGGAAAACACCATATATTTT. This translates into CASSSTRENTIYF. Together with reference TRBV7-9 and TRBJ1-3, the CDR3 gives the full variable domain: DTGVSQNPRHKITKRGQNVTFRCDPISEHNRLYWYRQTLGQGPEFLTYFQNEAQLEKSRLLSDRFSAERPKGSFSTLEIQRTEQGDSAMYLCASSSTRENTIYFGEGSWLTVV.

This clone showed up just a few times. The chain uses TRBV7-2 and TRBJ2-1; tentative D call: TRBD1 (5 bases). Trimming took 1 base from V and 4 from J, leaving 14 bases between them. The germline gives CDR1 SGHTA, CDR2 FQGNSA. The CDR3 length is 16 residues. As DNA, the CDR3 is TGTGCCAGCAGCTTAGTCGGGCGTAAGGGGTACAATGAGCAGTTCTTC. Translating gives CASSLVGRKGYNEQFF.